Below, one T cell receptor (beta chain) is given with its context. What it binds is unknown. TCRdb's table, derived via immunoSEQ multiplex PCR, lists solely in-frame clones and lacks some. The data show 65,000 to 90,000 clones, with more than 80% seen just once and around 2.6% held by the top ten. V lost 3 bases, J lost 5 bases, and 14 bases lay in between. Per the germline V gene, CDR1 is MDHEN and CDR2 is SYDVKM. The CDR3 consists of 14 residues. This record comes from a study of graft-versus-host responses after intestinal transplantation. General observations from the study: Maximum circulating GvH clone levels tracked with early post-transplant HvG decreases.

This sample comprised unstimulated CD8+ T cells sorted from spleen or lymph node cells, obtained before intestinal transplant. The receptor was isolated from a human donor who received an intestinal transplant. This chain links TRBV28 with TRBJ2-7, with D maybe TRBD2 (6 bases). CDR3 coding DNA: TGTGCCAGCAGTTTGGGTCTAGCGTACAACGAGCAGTACTTC. Its protein product is CASSLGLAYNEQYF.